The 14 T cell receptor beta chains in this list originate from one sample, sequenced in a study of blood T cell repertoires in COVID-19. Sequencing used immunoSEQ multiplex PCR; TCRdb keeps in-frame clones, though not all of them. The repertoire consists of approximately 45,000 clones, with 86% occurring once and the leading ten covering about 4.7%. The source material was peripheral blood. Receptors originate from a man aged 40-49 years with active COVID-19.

DNA for the CDR3: TGTGCCAGCAGCTGGACAGGGTCCTACGAGCAGTACTTC. The encoded protein is CASSWTGSYEQYF. This chain joins TRBV5-4 and TRBJ2-7; TRBD1 aligns across 8 bases. The CDR3 covers 13 residues. Germline CDR1 and CDR2: SGHNT and YYREEE (reference sequence). V lost 3 bases and J lost 1; bases outside the gene matches: 0.

The CDR3 DNA follows: TGCACCAGCAGCCTTCCGGGTCTTAGAGGGCCAGGACTAGCGGGGGGTGATGAAGATACGCAGTATTTT. Protein product: CTSSLPGLRGPGLAGGDEDTQYF. The rearrangement uses TRBV1 and TRBJ2-3; no check of the table's D call, TRBD2, against the DNA was made. TRBV1 is classified as a pseudogene. This CDR3 is 23 amino acids long.

The CDR3 loop is CASAVEAVGEQYF. CDR3 DNA: TGTGCCAGCGCGGTGGAGGCGGTGGGCGAGCAGTACTTC. J is TRBJ2-7 and V is TRBV2, with TRBD2 as a possible D gene (5 bases). V lost 8 bases and J 6 bases, leaving 17 bases between the germline ends. Per the germline V gene, CDR1 is SNHLY and CDR2 is FYNNEI. The CDR3 length is 13 residues.

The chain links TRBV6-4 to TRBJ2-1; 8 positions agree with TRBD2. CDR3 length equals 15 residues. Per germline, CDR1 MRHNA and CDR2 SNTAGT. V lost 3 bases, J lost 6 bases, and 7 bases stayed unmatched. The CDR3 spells CASSEMGLGSNEQFF. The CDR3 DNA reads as TGTGCCAGCAGTGAAATGGGACTAGGTAGCAATGAGCAGTTCTTC.

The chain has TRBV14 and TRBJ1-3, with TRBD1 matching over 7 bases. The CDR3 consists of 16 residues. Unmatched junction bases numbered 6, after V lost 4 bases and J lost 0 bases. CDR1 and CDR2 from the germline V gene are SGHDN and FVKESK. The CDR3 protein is CASSRDSPFSGNTIYF. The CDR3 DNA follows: TGTGCCAGCAGCCGGGACAGTCCCTTCTCTGGAAACACCATATATTTT.

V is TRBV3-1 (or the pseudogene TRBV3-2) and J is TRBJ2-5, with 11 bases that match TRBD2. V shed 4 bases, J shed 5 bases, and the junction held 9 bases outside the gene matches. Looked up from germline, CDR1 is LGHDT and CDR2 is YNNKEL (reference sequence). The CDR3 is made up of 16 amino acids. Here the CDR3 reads CASSPALAGEWETQYF. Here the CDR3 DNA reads TGTGCCAGCAGCCCCGCACTAGCGGGAGAGTGGGAGACCCAGTACTTC.

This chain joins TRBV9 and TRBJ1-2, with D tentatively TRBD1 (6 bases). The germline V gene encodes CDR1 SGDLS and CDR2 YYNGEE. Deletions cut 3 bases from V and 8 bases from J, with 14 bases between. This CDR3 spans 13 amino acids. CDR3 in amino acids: CASSDSPQGGYTF. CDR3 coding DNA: TGTGCCAGCAGCGACAGCCCTCAGGGGGGCTACACCTTC.

CDR3 DNA sequence: TGTGCCAGCAGCTCCTTCCGCGGTTCCTACAATGAGCAGTTCTTC. Its translation is CASSSFRGSYNEQFF. This chain joins TRBV7-2 and TRBJ2-1; the D is unclear. The V gene's germline CDR1 is SGHTA and CDR2 FQGNSA. This CDR3 comprises 15 residues. Trimming took 4 bases from V and 1 from J, leaving 11 bases between them.

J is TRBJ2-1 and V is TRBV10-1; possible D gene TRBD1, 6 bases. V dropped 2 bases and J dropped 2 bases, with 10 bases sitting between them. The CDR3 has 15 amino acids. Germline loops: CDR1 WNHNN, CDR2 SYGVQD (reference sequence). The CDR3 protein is CASSELDRPYNEQFF. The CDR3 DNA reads TGCGCCAGCAGTGAGCTGGACAGACCCTACAATGAGCAGTTCTTC.

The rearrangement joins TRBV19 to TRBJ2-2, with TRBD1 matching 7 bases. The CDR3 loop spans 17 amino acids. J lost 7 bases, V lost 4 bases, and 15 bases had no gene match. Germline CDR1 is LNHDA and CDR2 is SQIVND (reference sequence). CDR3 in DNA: TGTGCCAGTAGTACCCCCGGCAGGGGGTTTGTCATCGGGGAGCTGTTTTTT. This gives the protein CASSTPGRGFVIGELFF.

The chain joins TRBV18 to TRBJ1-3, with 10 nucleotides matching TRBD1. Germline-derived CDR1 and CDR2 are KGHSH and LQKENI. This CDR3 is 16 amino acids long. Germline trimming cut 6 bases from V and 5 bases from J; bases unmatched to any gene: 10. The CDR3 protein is CASSTVPGQGRNTIYF. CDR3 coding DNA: TGTGCCAGCTCGACCGTTCCGGGACAGGGGAGAAACACCATATATTTT. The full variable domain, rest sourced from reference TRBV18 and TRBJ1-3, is NAGVMQNPRHLVRRRGQEARLRCSPMKGHSHVYWYRQLPEEGLKFMVYLQKENIIDESGMPKERFSAEFPKEGPSILRIQQVVRGDSAAYFCASSTVPGQGRNTIYFGEGSWLTVV.

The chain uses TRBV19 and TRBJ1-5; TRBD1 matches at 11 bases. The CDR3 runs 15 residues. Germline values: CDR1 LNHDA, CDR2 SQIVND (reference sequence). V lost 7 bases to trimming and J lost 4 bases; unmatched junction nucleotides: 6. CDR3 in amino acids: CASTLDRGPNQPQHF. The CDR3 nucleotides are TGTGCCAGTACCCTGGACAGGGGGCCTAATCAGCCCCAGCATTTT.

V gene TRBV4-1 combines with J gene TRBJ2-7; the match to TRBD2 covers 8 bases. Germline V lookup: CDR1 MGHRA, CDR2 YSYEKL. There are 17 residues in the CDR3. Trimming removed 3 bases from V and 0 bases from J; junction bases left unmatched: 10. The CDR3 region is CASSHPLGREDSYEQYF. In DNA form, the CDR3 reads TGCGCCAGCAGCCATCCTTTGGGGCGGGAGGACTCCTACGAGCAGTACTTC.

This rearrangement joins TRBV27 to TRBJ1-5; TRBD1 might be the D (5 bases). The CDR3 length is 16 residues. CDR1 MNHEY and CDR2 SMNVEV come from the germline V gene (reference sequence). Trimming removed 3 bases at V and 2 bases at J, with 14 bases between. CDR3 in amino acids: CASSLRNQGGNQPQHF. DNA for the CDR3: TGTGCCAGCAGTTTGCGTAATCAAGGGGGCAATCAGCCCCAGCATTTT.